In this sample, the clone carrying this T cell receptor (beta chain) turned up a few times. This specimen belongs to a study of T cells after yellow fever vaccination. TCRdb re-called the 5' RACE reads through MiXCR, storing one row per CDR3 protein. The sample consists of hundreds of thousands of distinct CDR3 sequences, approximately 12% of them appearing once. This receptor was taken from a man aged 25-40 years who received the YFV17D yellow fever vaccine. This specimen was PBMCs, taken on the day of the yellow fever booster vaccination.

CDR3 bases: TGCGCCAGCAGCATAGACAGGGGCGAGACAGATACGCAGTATTTT. It specifies CASSIDRGETDTQYF. The gene calls are TRBV5-1 and TRBJ2-3, with 8 bases matching TRBD1. This CDR3 has 15 amino acids. The germline V gene encodes CDR1 SGHRS and CDR2 YFSETQ. After removal of 4 bases from V and 3 bases from J, the junction contained 7 bases not matched to a gene.